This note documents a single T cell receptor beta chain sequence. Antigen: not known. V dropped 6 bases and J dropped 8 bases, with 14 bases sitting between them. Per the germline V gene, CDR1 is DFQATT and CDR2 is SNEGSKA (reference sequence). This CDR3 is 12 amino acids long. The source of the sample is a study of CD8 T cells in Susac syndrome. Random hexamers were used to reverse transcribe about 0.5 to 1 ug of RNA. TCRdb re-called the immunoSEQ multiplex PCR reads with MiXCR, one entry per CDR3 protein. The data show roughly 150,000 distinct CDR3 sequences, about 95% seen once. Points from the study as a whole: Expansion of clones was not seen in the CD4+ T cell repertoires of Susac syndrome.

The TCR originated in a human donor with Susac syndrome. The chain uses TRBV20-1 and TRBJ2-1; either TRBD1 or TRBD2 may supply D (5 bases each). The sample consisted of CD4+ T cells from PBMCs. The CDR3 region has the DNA TGCAGTGCGCCGGGGCTGGGTGATGAGCAGTTCTTC. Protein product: CSAPGLGDEQFF.